What follows are 22 T cell receptor beta chains derived from one specimen sequenced in a study of cytomegalovirus exposure and HLA in healthy donors. The PCR used 60 Vbeta and 13 Jbeta primers. Sequenced by immunoSEQ multiplex PCR; TCRdb stores in-frame clones only, minus some. Found here are 90,000 to 120,000 clones, 73% of them singletons; the top ten hold 7.5% to 9%. Material for sequencing was PBMCs. The receptor set was obtained from a man under 40 in good health and CMV-seronegative.

This clone has just one count. The chain is built from TRBV28 and TRBJ1-2; the D gene is possibly TRBD1 (6 bases). V was trimmed by 10 bases and J by 1 base, leaving 16 bases between them. The CDR3 is made up of 14 amino acids. The germline V gene encodes CDR1 MDHEN and CDR2 SYDVKM. This CDR3 is CATSRTQGNYGYTF. CDR3 DNA sequence: TGTGCCACGTCTCGCACACAGGGTAACTATGGCTACACCTTC.

In its sample, this clone was seen once. V and J are TRBV29-1 and TRBJ1-1; 8 bases map to TRBD1. Germline trimming cut 7 bases from V and 5 bases from J; bases unmatched to any gene: 6. The CDR3 spans 12 residues. Germline V CDR1 and CDR2: SQVTM, ANQGSEA. The CDR3 loop reads CSAQTGGTEAFF. The CDR3 DNA sequence: TGCAGCGCCCAAACAGGGGGAACTGAAGCTTTCTTT.

As regards this clone: Other DNA sequences of this sample code for an identical CDR3. CDR3 DNA: TGTGCCAGCAGCTACACAGGGTACAATGAGCAGTTCTTC. This sequence encodes CASSYTGYNEQFF. The gene calls are TRBV27 and TRBJ2-1, with TRBD1 as a possible D gene (6 bases). The CDR3 contains 13 residues. The germline V gene encodes CDR1 MNHEY and CDR2 SMNVEV (reference sequence). V was trimmed by 6 bases and J by 4 bases, leaving 10 bases between them.

V gene TRBV11-3 combines with J gene TRBJ2-5; tentatively, D is TRBD2 (5 bases). Germline lookup yields CDR1 SGHNT and CDR2 YENEEA. V was trimmed by 8 bases and J by 0 bases, leaving 10 bases between them. The length of the CDR3 is 13 residues. The CDR3 coding sequence is TGTGCCAGCTCTAGAGGGTACCAAGAGACCCAGTACTTC. It translates to CASSRGYQETQYF.

The chain employs TRBV20-1 and TRBJ2-1; 9 nucleotides align to TRBD2. After removal of 6 bases from V and 13 bases from J, the junction contained 7 bases not matched to a gene. Germline CDR1 reads DFQATT; CDR2 reads SNEGSKA (reference sequence). This CDR3 is built from 11 residues. CDR3 nucleotide sequence: TGCAGTGCAATCGCTAGCGGGAAACAGTTCTTC. Protein: CSAIASGKQFF.

The chain links TRBV29-1 to TRBJ2-7; tentatively, D is TRBD1 (5 bases). This CDR3 spans 13 amino acids. The V gene lost 6 bases and the J gene lost 0 bases, with 12 bases spanning the gap. Germline loops: CDR1 SQVTM, CDR2 ANQGSEA. CDR3: CSVGVPHSYEQYF. DNA for the CDR3: TGCAGCGTAGGGGTGCCGCACTCCTACGAGCAGTACTTC.

The V call is TRBV19, the J call TRBJ2-1; 8 nucleotides agree with TRBD2. The V gene's germline CDR1 is LNHDA and CDR2 SQIVND (reference sequence). The CDR3 loop spans 17 amino acids. V was clipped by 3 bases and J by 1 base; unmatched bases: 8. The CDR3 DNA sequence: TGTGCCAGTAGTATCTCCACTAGCGGCAAGTCCTACAATGAGCAGTTCTTC. This gives the protein CASSISTSGKSYNEQFF.

This clone was seen a few times. The gene calls are TRBV5-6 and TRBJ1-4; D unclear. This CDR3 contains 13 residues. Germline V CDR1 and CDR2: SGHDT, YYEEEE. Trimming removed 2 bases from V and 8 bases from J, with 10 bases in between. The CDR3 region is CASSLWVREKLFF. The CDR3 DNA reads as TGTGCCAGCAGCTTATGGGTGAGGGAAAAACTGTTTTTT.

This chain connects TRBV5-1 to TRBJ2-7, with 7 bases identical to TRBD1. Germline V gene lookup returns CDR1 SGHRS and CDR2 YFSETQ. This CDR3 is 12 amino acids long. The ends lost 2 bases at V and 5 bases at J; junction bases unmatched: 1. The CDR3 DNA follows: TGCGCCAGCAGCTTCGACAGGGACGAGCAGTACTTC. Translating it yields CASSFDRDEQYF.

This clone has just a few counts. The gene calls are TRBV6-5 and TRBJ2-4, with D maybe TRBD1 (5 bases). Trimming removed 0 bases from V and 8 bases from J, with 11 bases in between. Germline lookup yields CDR1 MNHEY and CDR2 SVGAGI. CDR3 length equals 14 residues. CDR3 in amino acids: CASSYSGQGDIQYF. DNA of the CDR3: TGTGCCAGCAGTTACTCTGGACAAGGGGACATTCAGTACTTC.

The sample holds a few counts of this clone. The chain combines TRBV15 with TRBJ2-1; D might be TRBD2 (5 bases). The CDR3 has 13 amino acids. The V and J ends lost 0 bases and 12 bases respectively, with 12 bases between them. Germline V gene data show CDR1 as LNHNV and CDR2 as YYDKDF (reference sequence). CDR3 DNA sequence: TGTGCCACCAGCAGAGAGATACTAGAGGGGCAGTTCTTC. It encodes CATSREILEGQFF.

V is TRBV19 and J is TRBJ2-1, with 8 positions matching TRBD1. Germline-derived CDR1 and CDR2 are LNHDA and SQIVND (reference sequence). J lost 6 bases, V lost 4 bases, and 5 bases had no gene match. This CDR3 is built from 14 residues. The CDR3 DNA is TGTGCCAGTAGTAGGGGACAGGCGCTCAATGAGCAGTTCTTC. It is translated as CASSRGQALNEQFF. The full variable domain, completed using reference TRBV19 and TRBJ2-1, is DGGITQSPKYLFRKEGQNVTLSCEQNLNHDAMYWYRQDPGQGLRLIYYSQIVNDFQKGDIAEGYSVSREKKESFPLTVTSAQKNPTAFYLCASSRGQALNEQFFGPGTRLTVL.

CDR3 protein: CASSSRQGKMGRSYNSPLHF. CDR3 DNA sequence: TGTGCCAGCAGTTCGCGGCAGGGCAAGATGGGAAGGTCCTATAATTCACCCCTCCACTTT. The genes are TRBV28 and TRBJ1-6, with D possibly being TRBD1 (5 bases). Trimming pared 4 bases from V and 1 base from J, leaving 23 bases between. Germline V gene lookup returns CDR1 MDHEN and CDR2 SYDVKM. This CDR3 has 20 residues.

V usage is TRBV7-9 and J usage is TRBJ2-5; a weak D match, TRBD1 (5 bases). The V gene lost 5 bases and the J gene lost 5 bases, with 18 bases spanning the gap. The CDR3 is made up of 15 amino acids. Germline CDR1 reads SEHNR; CDR2 reads FQNEAQ (reference sequence). The CDR3 is CASSLTAAGLETQYF. CDR3 coding DNA: TGTGCCAGCAGCCTTACCGCGGCAGGGCTGGAGACCCAGTACTTC.

This clone appeared many times. The genes are TRBV10-1 and TRBJ1-5, with 8 bases fitting TRBD1. Germline V lookup: CDR1 WNHNN, CDR2 SYGVQD (reference sequence). Unmatched junction bases numbered 6, after V lost 2 bases and J lost 0 bases. This CDR3 has 17 residues. In nucleotides, the CDR3 is TGCGCCAGCAGTGAGGGCAGGGGGCCTAATAGCAATCAGCCCCAGCATTTT. Residues: CASSEGRGPNSNQPQHF.

This sequence joins TRBV19 and TRBJ1-1; no reliable D call. V lost 3 bases, J lost 6 bases, and 17 bases lay in between. The CDR3 consists of 15 residues. Germline CDR1 reads LNHDA; CDR2 reads SQIVND (reference sequence). CDR3 sequence: CASSIESRWRAEAFF. CDR3 sequence (DNA): TGTGCCAGTAGTATCGAGAGCAGATGGCGGGCTGAAGCTTTCTTT.

The CDR3 region is CASSSIRTSHNEQFF. As DNA, the CDR3 is TGCGCCAGCAGCTCAATCCGGACTAGCCACAATGAGCAGTTCTTC. The rearrangement joins TRBV4-1 to TRBJ2-1; 8 bases fit TRBD2. The CDR3 runs 15 residues. J was trimmed by 5 bases and V by 5 bases; bases with no gene match: 8. The germline CDR1 and CDR2 sequences are MGHRA and YSYEKL.

The rearrangement uses TRBV6-1 and TRBJ2-2; tentatively, D is TRBD1 (6 bases). Germline V gene sequence: CDR1 MNHNS, CDR2 SASEGT. The CDR3 sequence is 15 residues long. V lost 1 base and J lost 5, with 11 bases in between. This CDR3 is CASSEGGRRTGELFF. The CDR3 DNA is TGTGCCAGCAGTGAAGGGGGGCGACGAACCGGGGAGCTGTTTTTT.

V is TRBV28 and J is TRBJ1-3, with D maybe TRBD1 (5 bases). The CDR3 spans 15 residues. Trimming pared 8 bases from V and 1 base from J, leaving 15 bases between. CDR1 MDHEN and CDR2 SYDVKM come from the germline V gene. The CDR3 here is CASDQRRGSGNTIYF. DNA of the CDR3: TGTGCCAGCGATCAGCGCCGGGGGTCTGGAAACACCATATATTTT.

J is TRBJ2-1 and V is TRBV10-3; possibly TRBD1 for D (7 bases). The germline V and J ends were trimmed by 5 bases and 6 bases, with 17 bases remaining between them. Germline loops: CDR1 ENHRY, CDR2 SYGVKD. The length of the CDR3 is 15 residues. CDR3 protein: CAISLRGQGGNEQFF. The DNA for the CDR3 is TGTGCCATCAGTCTACGGGGGCAGGGGGGCAATGAGCAGTTCTTC.

The rearrangement uses TRBV6-6 and TRBJ1-4; TRBD1 is a possible D gene (5 bases). The CDR3 runs 15 residues. Germline CDR1 MNHNY, CDR2 SVGAGI (reference sequence). Trimming cost V 6 bases and J 6 bases, with 17 bases left between them. The CDR3 DNA is TGTGCCAGCAGCCAATTACAAGGGGCGGATGAAAAACTGTTTTTT. Translation: CASSQLQGADEKLFF.

V is TRBV5-1 and J is TRBJ2-5, with 7 bases that match TRBD2. The better agreement between TRBJ2-7 and the DNA end casts doubt on the J call. The germline V gene has CDR1 SGHRS and CDR2 YFSETQ. The CDR3 spans 15 residues. The CDR3 here is CASSLAGLRSYEQYF. The DNA for the CDR3 is TGCGCCAGCAGCTTGGCGGGACTAAGATCCTACGAGCAGTACTTC.